Following are 4 T cell receptor beta chains from one sample sequenced in a study of blood T cells in healthy people across ages (dated by TCRdb to about 2015). The library relied on 5' RACE. Sequencing was carried out with an Illumina HiSeq 2500. A second PCR of roughly 6 to 11 cycles was performed with a sample-barcoded 5' primer and a J-beta primer mix. TCRdb reanalyzed the raw reads on its own, using fastp at Q25 for trimming and MiXCR for clone calling, and kept in-frame beta chains. Rows with one shared CDR3 protein collapse into an entry with the most common genes and DNA. The sample table lists nearly 1 million distinct CDR3 sequences, about 51% of them with a count of one. Over 20% of the sample is held by the ten biggest clonotypes. Input material: blood. The origin of the receptors is an older woman in good health.

This clonotype has more than one count but fewer than ten. This sequence joins TRBV5-6 and TRBJ2-1; 8 bases are shared with TRBD2. Trimming took 0 bases from V and 6 from J; bases not matched to a gene: 8. Germline V gene data show CDR1 as SGHDT and CDR2 as YYEEEE. This CDR3 is 16 amino acids long. CDR3 coding DNA: TGTGCCAGCAGCTTGGGCCTAGCGGGCGTCTCCAATGAGCAGTTCTTC. This codes for CASSLGLAGVSNEQFF. Combining the CDR3 with reference TRBV5-6 and TRBJ2-1 gives the whole variable domain DAGVTQSPTHLIKTRGQQVTLRCSPKSGHDTVSWYQQALGQGPQFIFQYYEEEERQRGNFPDRFSGHQFPNYSSELNVNALLLGDSALYLCASSLGLAGVSNEQFFGPGTRLTVL.

The V gene is TRBV7-9, the J gene TRBJ1-6; tentatively, D is TRBD1 (5 bases). Germline V gene data show CDR1 as SEHNR and CDR2 as FQNEAQ (reference sequence). The CDR3 is made up of 16 amino acids. V was shortened by 3 bases and J by 5 bases, with 14 bases between the two germline ends. The CDR3 coding sequence is TGTGCCAGCAGCTTCCTGCGACAGTCCAATAATTCACCCCTCCACTTT. Protein sequence: CASSFLRQSNNSPLHF. The full variable domain, in which reference TRBV7-9 and TRBJ1-6 provide the parts outside the CDR3, is DTGVSQNPRHKITKRGQNVTFRCDPISEHNRLYWYRQTLGQGPEFLTYFQNEAQLEKSRLLSDRFSAERPKGSFSTLEIQRTEQGDSAMYLCASSFLRQSNNSPLHFGNGTRLTVT.

The genes are TRBV15 and TRBJ1-5; tentatively, D is TRBD1 (6 bases). This CDR3 has 17 amino acids. The germline V and J ends were trimmed by 3 bases and 4 bases, with 19 bases remaining between them. Germline loops: CDR1 LNHNV, CDR2 YYDKDF (reference sequence). The CDR3 nucleotides read TGTGCCACCAGCAGTAAGAGATTTGGGGGCCCTAATCAGCCCCAGCATTTT. Its protein is CATSSKRFGGPNQPQHF.

The V call is TRBV11-2, the J call TRBJ2-1; TRBD2 matches 14 bases. Per germline, CDR1 SGHAT and CDR2 FQNNGV. The CDR3 sequence is 15 residues long. V trimming: 9 bases; J trimming: 8 bases; junction bases outside the gene matches: 9. Here the CDR3 DNA reads TGTGCCAGTGAGACCGGGACTAGCGGGAGACATGAGCAGTTCTTC. As protein: CASETGTSGRHEQFF.